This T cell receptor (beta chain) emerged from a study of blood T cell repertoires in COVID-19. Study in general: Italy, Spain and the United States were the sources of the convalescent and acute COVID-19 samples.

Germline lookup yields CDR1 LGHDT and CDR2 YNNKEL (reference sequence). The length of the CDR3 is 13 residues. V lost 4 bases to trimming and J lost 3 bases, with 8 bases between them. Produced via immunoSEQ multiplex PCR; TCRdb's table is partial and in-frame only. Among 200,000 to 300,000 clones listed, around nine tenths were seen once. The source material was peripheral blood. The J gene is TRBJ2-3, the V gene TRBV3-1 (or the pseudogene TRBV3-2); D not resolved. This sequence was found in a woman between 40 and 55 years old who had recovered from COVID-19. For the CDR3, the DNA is TGTGCCAGCAGCCCCCCTCGGACAGATACGCAGTATTTT. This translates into CASSPPRTDTQYF.